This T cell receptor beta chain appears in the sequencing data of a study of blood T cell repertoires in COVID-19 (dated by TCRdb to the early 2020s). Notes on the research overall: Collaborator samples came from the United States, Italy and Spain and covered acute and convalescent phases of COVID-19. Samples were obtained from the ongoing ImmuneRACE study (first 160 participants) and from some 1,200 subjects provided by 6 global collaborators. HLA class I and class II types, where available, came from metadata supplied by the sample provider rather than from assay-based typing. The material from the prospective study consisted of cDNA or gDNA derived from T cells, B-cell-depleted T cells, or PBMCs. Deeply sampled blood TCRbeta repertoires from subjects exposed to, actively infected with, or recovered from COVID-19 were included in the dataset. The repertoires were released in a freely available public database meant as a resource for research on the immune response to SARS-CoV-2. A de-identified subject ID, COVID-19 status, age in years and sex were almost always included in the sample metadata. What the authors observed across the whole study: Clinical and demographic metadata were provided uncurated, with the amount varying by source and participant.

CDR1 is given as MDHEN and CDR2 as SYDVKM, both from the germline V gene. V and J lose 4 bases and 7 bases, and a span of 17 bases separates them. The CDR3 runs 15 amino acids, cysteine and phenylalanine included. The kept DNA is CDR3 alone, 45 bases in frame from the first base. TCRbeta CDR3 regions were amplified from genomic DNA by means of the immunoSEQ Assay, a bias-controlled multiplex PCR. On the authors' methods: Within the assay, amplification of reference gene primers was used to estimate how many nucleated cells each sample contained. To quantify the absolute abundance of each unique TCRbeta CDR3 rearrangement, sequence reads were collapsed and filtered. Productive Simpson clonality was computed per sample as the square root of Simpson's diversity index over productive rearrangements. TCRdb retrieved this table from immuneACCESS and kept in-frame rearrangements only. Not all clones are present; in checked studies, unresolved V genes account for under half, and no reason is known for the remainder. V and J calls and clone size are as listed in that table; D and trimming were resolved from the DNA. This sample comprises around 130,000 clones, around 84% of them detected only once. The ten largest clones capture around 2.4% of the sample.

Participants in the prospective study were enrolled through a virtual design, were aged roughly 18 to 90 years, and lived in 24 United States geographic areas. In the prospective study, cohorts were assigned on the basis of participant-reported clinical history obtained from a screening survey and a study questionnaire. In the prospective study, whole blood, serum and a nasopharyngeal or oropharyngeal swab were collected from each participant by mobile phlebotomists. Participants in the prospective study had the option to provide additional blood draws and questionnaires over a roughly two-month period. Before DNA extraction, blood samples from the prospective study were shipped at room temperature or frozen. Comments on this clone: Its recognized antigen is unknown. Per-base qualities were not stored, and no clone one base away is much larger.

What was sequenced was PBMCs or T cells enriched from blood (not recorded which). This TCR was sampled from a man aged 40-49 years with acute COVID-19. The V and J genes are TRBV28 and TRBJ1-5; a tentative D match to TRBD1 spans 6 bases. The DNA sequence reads TGTGCCAGCAGTTCGGAGTCAGGGGACTACCAGCCCCAGCATTTT. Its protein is CASSSESGDYQPQHF.